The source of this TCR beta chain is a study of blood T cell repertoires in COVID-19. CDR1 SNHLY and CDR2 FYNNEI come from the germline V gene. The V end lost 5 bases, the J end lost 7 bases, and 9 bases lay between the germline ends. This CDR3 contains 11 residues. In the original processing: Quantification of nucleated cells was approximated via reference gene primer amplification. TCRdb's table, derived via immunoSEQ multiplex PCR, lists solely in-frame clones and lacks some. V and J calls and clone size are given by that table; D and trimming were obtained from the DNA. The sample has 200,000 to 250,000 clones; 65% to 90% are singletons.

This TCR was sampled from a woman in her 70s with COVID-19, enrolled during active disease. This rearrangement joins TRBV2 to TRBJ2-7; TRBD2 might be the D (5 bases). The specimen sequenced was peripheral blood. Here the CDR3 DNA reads TGTGCCAGCAGTCCCGGGGTTGAGCAGTACTTC. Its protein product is CASSPGVEQYF.